This TCR beta chain emerged from a study of blood T cell repertoires in COVID-19. Across the whole study: From the United States, Italy and Spain came samples of acute and convalescent COVID-19.

Per the study methods: Amplification from reference gene primers served as the basis for estimated nucleated cell counts. TCRdb keeps only in-frame clones here, not all; method: immunoSEQ multiplex PCR. For V, J and clone size, that table is used; D and trimming come from the DNA. Seen here are roughly 60,000 clones, approximately 86% observed once, and the top ten hold 3% to 4%. A Seattle source enrolled patients during active infection and followed them longitudinally. The CDR3 spans 16 residues. Trimming left V 5 bases short and J 7 bases short, with 23 bases between. Germline V CDR1 and CDR2: SGHTA, FQGTGA.

The chain employs TRBV7-3 and TRBJ2-5; TRBD1 might be the D (6 bases). This clonotype was sampled from a middle-aged man with COVID-19, enrolled during active disease. The source material was peripheral blood. The CDR3: CASSPEGGGGLGTQYF. In DNA form, the CDR3 reads TGTGCCAGCAGCCCAGAGGGTGGTGGGGGCCTGGGGACCCAGTACTTC.